The clone carrying this T cell receptor beta chain was detected many times. What it recognizes is unknown. The data belong to a study of regulatory T cells in long-lasting Graves disease. Sequencing libraries for TCR beta were prepared with iRepertoire HTBI primers and Arm-PCR of CDR3 regions. Using its own MiXCR run on the multiplex PCR reads, TCRdb lists one record per CDR3 protein. The data contain 350,000 to 450,000 distinct CDR3 sequences, about 15% of them singletons. The time point: newly diagnosed GD, antithyroid drugs for less than 3 months. PBMC-derived RNA was used for the TCR library. Investigators report Graves' disease was diagnosed under American Thyroid Association guidelines. V lost 4 bases and J lost 4; bases outside the gene matches: 14. Looked up from germline, CDR1 is LNHNV and CDR2 is YYDKDF (reference sequence). The CDR3 has 18 residues. Study-wide findings and caveats: Favoring TRBV28, TRBJ1-2 and TRBJ2-5 was a feature seen in persistent disease.

These sequences were also reported in another study, on T cells in Graves' hyperthyroidism and ophthalmopathy.

This rearrangement joins TRBV15 to TRBJ2-5; 11 bases map to TRBD2. This clonotype was obtained from a woman aged 40 to 49 with Graves disease. The sample here was peripheral blood mononuclear cells (PBMCs), taken at new diagnosis, from a patient treated with antithyroid drugs. CDR3 coding DNA: TGTGCCACCAGCACTAGCGGGAGGCGGAGGGCCGGGGGAGAGACCCAGTACTTC. The encoded protein is CATSTSGRRRAGGETQYF.